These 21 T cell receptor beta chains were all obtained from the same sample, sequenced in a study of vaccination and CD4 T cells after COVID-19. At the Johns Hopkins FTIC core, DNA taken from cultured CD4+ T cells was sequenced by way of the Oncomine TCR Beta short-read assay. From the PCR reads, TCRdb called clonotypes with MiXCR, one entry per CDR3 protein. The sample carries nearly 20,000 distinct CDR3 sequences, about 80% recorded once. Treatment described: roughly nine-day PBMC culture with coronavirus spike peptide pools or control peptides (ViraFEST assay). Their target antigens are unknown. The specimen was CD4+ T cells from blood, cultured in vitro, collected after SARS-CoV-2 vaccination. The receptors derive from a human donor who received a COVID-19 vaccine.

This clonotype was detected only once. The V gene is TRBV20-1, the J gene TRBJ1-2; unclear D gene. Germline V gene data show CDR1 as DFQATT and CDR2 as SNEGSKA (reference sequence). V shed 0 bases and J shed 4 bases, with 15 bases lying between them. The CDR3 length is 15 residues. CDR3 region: CSARDRGFGSYGYTF. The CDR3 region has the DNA TGCAGTGCTAGAGATCGAGGGTTCGGATCCTATGGCTACACCTTC.

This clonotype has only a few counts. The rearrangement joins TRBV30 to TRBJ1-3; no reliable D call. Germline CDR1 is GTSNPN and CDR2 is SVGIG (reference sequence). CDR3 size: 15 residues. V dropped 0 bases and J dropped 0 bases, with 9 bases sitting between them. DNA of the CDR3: TGTGCCTGGAGTGTACCTGGGTACTCTGGAAACACCATATATTTT. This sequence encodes CAWSVPGYSGNTIYF.

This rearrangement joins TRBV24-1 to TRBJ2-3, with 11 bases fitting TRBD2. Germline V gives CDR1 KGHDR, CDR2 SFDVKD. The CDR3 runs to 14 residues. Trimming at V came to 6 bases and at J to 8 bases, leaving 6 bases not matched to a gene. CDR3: CATSSGLAVGTQYF. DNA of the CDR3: TGTGCCACCAGTTCGGGACTAGCGGTGGGTACGCAGTATTTT.

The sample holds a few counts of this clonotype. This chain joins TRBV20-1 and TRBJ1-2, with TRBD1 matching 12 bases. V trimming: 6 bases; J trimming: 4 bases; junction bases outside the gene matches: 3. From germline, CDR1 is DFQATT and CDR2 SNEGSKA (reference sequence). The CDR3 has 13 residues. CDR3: CSARGQGAYGYTF. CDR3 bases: TGCAGTGCCCGGGGACAGGGGGCCTATGGCTACACCTTC.

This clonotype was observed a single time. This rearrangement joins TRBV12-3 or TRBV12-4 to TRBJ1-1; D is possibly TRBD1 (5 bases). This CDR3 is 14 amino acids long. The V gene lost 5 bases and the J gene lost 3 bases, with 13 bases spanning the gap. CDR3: CASSAGILDTEAFF. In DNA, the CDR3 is TGTGCCAGCAGTGCAGGGATTTTGGACACTGAAGCTTTCTTT.

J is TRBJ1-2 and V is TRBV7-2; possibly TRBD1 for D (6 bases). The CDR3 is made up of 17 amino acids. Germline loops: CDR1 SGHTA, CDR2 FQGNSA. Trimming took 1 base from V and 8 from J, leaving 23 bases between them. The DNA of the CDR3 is TGTGCCAGCAGCTTAGTAGTATCGACAGGCCTGGAAAGGGGCTACACCTTC. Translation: CASSLVVSTGLERGYTF.

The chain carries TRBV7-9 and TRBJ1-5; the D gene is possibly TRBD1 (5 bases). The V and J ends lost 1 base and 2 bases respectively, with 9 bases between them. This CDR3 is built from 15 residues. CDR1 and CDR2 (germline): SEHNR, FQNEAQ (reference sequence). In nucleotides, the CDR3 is TGTGCCAGCAGCTTAGAGGGGAAGGGCAATCAGCCCCAGCATTTT. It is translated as CASSLEGKGNQPQHF. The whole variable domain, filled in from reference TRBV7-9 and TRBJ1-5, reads DTGVSQNPRHKITKRGQNVTFRCDPISEHNRLYWYRQTLGQGPEFLTYFQNEAQLEKSRLLSDRFSAERPKGSFSTLEIQRTEQGDSAMYLCASSLEGKGNQPQHFGDGTRLSIL.

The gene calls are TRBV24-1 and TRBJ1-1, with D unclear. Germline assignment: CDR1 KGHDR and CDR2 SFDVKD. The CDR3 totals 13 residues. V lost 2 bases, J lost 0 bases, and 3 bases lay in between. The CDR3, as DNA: TGTGCCACCAGTGATTCGGTGAACACTGAAGCTTTCTTT. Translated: CATSDSVNTEAFF.

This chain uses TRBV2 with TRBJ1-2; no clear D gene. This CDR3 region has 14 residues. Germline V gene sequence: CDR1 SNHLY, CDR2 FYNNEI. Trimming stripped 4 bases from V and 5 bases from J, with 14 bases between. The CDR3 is CASSVQRIPYGYTF. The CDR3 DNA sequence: TGTGCCAGCAGTGTTCAACGGATCCCGTATGGCTACACCTTC.

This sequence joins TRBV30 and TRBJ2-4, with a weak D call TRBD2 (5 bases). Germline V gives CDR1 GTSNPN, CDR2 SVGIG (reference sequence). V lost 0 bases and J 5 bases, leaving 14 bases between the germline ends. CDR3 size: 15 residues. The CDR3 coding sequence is TGTGCCTGGAGTGTACTCGGATACGGGGAAAACATTCAGTACTTC. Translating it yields CAWSVLGYGENIQYF.

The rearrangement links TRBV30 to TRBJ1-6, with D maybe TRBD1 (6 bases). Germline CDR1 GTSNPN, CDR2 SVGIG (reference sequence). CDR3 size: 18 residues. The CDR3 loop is CPSERTVSLYFRFTPLHF. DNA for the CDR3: TGTCCATCCGAAAGGACAGTCTCCCTATATTTCCGGTTTACACCCCTCCACTTT.

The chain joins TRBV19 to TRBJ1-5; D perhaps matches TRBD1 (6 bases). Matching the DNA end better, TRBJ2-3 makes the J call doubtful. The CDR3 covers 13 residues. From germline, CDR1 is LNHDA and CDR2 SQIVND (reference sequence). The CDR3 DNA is TGTGCCAGTAGTATAGGTGGGGGCCAGCCCCAGTATTTT. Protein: CASSIGGGQPQYF.

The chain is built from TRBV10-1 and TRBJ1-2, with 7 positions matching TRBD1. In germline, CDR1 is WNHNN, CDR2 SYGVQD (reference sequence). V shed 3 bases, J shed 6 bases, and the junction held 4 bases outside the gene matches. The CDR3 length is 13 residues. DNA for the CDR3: TGCGCCAGCAGTGAAACAGGGGTGGATGGCTACACCTTC. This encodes CASSETGVDGYTF.

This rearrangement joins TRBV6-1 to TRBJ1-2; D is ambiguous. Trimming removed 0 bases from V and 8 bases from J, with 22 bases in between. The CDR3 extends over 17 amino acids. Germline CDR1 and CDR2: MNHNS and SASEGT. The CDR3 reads CASSEATWTAGRRGYTF. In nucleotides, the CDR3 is TGTGCCAGCAGTGAAGCGACTTGGACTGCGGGTAGGCGGGGCTACACCTTC.

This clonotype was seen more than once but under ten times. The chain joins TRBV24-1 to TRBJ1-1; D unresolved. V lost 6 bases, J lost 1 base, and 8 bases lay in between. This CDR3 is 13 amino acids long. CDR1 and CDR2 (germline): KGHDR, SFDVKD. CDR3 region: CATSRTANTEAFF. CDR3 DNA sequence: TGTGCCACCAGTCGGACCGCGAACACTGAAGCTTTCTTT.

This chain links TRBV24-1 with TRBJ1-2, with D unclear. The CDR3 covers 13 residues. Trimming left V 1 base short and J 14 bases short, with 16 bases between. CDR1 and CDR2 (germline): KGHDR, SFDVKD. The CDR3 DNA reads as TGTGCCACCAGTGATTTCGCACAGTCCGGTCTGACCTTC. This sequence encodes CATSDFAQSGLTF.

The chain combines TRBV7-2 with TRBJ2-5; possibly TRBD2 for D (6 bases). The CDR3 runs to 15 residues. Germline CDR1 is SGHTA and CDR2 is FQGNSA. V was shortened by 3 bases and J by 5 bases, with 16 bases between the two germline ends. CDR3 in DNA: TGTGCCAGCAGCTTGGACGCGGGATCGGGGGAGACCCAGTACTTC. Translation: CASSLDAGSGETQYF.

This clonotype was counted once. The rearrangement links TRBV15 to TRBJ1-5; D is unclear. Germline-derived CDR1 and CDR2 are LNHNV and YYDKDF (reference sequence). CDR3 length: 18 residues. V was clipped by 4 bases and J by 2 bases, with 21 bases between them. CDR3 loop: CATSNPPGPQGRNQPQHF. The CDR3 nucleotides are TGTGCCACCAGCAATCCTCCCGGGCCCCAAGGCCGCAATCAGCCCCAGCATTTT.

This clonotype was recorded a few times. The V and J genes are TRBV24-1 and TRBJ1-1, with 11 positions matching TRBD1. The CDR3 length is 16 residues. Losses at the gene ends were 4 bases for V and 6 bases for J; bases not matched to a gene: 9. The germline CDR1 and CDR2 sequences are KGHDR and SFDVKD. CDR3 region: CATSETGTGGFAEAFF. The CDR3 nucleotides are TGTGCCACCAGTGAAACCGGGACAGGGGGTTTCGCTGAAGCTTTCTTT.

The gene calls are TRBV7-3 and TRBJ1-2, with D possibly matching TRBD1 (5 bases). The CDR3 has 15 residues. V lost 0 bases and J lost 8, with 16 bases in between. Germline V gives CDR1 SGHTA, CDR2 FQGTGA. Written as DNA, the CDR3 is TGTGCCAGCAGCTTAACGGGGCAGCATACTATGGGCTACACCTTC. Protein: CASSLTGQHTMGYTF.

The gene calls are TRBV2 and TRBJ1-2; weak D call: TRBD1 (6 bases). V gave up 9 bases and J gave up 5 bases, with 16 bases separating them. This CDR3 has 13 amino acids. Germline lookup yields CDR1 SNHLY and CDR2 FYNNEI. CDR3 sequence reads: CASNRARGYGYTF. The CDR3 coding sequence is TGTGCCAGTAACAGGGCGAGGGGTTATGGCTACACCTTC.